This T cell receptor beta chain was identified during a study of T-cell reconstitution after alpha-beta-depleted transplantation in children (dated by TCRdb to 2016 to 2017). Notes on the research overall: T-cell immune reconstitution after TCRalphabeta/CD19-depleted allogeneic hematopoietic cell transplantation in children was quantitatively tracked in the study by means of TCR repertoire profiling. The investigation overall reported the following: The apparently early alphabetaT-cell count recovery about two months after transplant was reportedly dependent on only several hundred rapidly expanded clones derived from non-depleted graft cells. In some patients, high TCRbeta diversity at day 60 was attributed to recipient T cells and intrathymic progenitors that had survived conditioning. Over the following months the frequencies of hyperexpanded clones went down, and after one year T-cell counts and TCRbeta diversity were mostly credited to newly produced T cells.

Comments on this clonotype: This clone's antigen is unknown. The sample holds no much larger clone one base away, and base qualities are not on file.

Libraries were made using PCR. TCRdb records Illumina HiSeq 2500 as the sequencer. TCR libraries were prepared with molecular barcoding, using unique molecular identifiers to normalize TCRbeta repertoire quantification. TCRdb applied fastp at Q25 and MiXCR to the public reads, then kept only in-frame beta chains. For every CDR3 protein sequence, its rows merge into one entry that carries the most common genes and DNA. The table for this sample lists some 130,000 distinct CDR3 sequences; around 9.8% of them were counted only once. The top ten constitute 24% of the sample. According to the study, the label for this sample's treatment or condition signals: allogeneic hematopoietic cell transplantation with graft depleted of TCRalphabeta T cells and CD19 B cells. TCRalphabeta/CD19-depleted allogeneic hematopoietic cell grafts were given to the transplant recipients, all of whom were children. Including cysteine and phenylalanine, the CDR3 has 16 amino acids. Only the CDR3 part of the read is kept: 48 bases, read in frame from the first base. V is reduced by 0 bases and J by 3 bases, leaving a spacing of 14 bases between them. Via the germline V gene (reference sequence), CDR1 is SGHKS and CDR2 YYEKEE.

The sample was PBMCs, mostly from graft donor cells, taken 180 days after TCRalphabeta/CD19-depleted stem cell transplant. The clonotype comes from a girl under two years old who had a stem cell transplant for combined immunodeficiency, so the T cells may come from the graft donor. The chain couples TRBV5-5 to TRBJ2-3; the best D guess is TRBD2, with 6 bases matching. The DNA sequence is as follows: TGTGCCAGCAGCTTGGGCGGGGCCCTCTGGACAGATACGCAGTATTTT. It translates as CASSLGGALWTDTQYF.